A selection of T cell receptor beta chains follows, all from one sample in a study of blood T cells in healthy people across ages. MiXCR, applied by TCRdb to the 5' RACE reads, yields one record per CDR3 protein. The sample has just over 1 million distinct CDR3 sequences, around 43% seen once. The sequenced sample consisted of blood. These receptor sequences come from an older woman in good health. CDR3s include the opening cysteine and the closing phenylalanine or tryptophan. Fields, in order: V gene, clone size, D gene, J gene, CDR3 DNA, CDR3 protein. D genes are given only for firm matches. Expanded clones get a size class; other rows say once, few or many, or leave the size out.

TRBV29-1,.,.,TRBJ2-1,TGCAGCGTTACGGGAGTTCTCAGCAATGAGCAGTTCTTC,CSVTGVLSNEQFF
TRBV28,.,TRBD1,TRBJ1-2,TGTGCCAGCAGTCAAATAACAGGGGTTATGGTTGGCTATGGCTACACCTTC,CASSQITGVMVGYGYTF
TRBV5-1,many,TRBD2,TRBJ2-5,TGCGCCAGCAGCCTAAGCAGCGGGAGAGAGACCCAGTACTTC,CASSLSSGRETQYF
TRBV7-7,.,.,TRBJ2-3,TGTGCCAGCAGCATCGGCCCGTGGGGAGATACGCAGTATTTT,CASSIGPWGDTQYF
TRBV20-1,.,.,TRBJ2-3,TGCAGTGCTAGGGTCAGGGACACGGTGACAGATACGCAGTATTTT,CSARVRDTVTDTQYF
TRBV27,.,TRBD2,TRBJ2-7,TGTGCCAGCAGTCGAGCGGGGGTGAACTACGAGCAGTACTTC,CASSRAGVNYEQYF
TRBV24-1,once,.,TRBJ1-2,TGTGCCACCAGTGATTTAGAGGGGCCAACTAACTATGGCTACACCTTC,CATSDLEGPTNYGYTF
TRBV13,.,.,TRBJ2-7,TGTGCCAGCAGCTTACCTAGCGCCTCCTACGAGCAGTACTTC,CASSLPSASYEQYF
TRBV11-2,.,.,TRBJ2-3,TGTGCCAGCAGCTCCCTAGGCGACCGCACAGATACGCAGTATTTT,CASSSLGDRTDTQYF
TRBV7-3,few,.,TRBJ1-2,TGTGCCAGCAGCCTACAAACAGGGAGCCGTTATGGCTACACCTTC,CASSLQTGSRYGYTF
TRBV7-8,few,.,TRBJ2-1,TGTGCCAGCAGCTCGCTAGTAGTCTTGGACAATGAGCAGTTCTTC,CASSSLVVLDNEQFF
TRBV2,many,.,TRBJ2-7,TGTGCCAGCAGTCCTGTAGGGGAAGACTACGAGCAGTACTTC,CASSPVGEDYEQYF
TRBV20-1,.,TRBD1,TRBJ1-6,TGCAGTGTTATACAGGGGGCGGGTTCACCCCTCCACTTT,CSVIQGAGSPLHF
TRBV7-9,.,.,TRBJ2-1,TGTGCCAGCAGCTCTGGCCGCTACAATGAGCAGTTCTTC,CASSSGRYNEQFF
TRBV15,few,.,TRBJ2-1,TGTGCCACCAGCAGAGAGGAGAGGACTTCACAGTTCTTC,CATSREERTSQFF
TRBV27,.,.,TRBJ2-1,TGTGCCAGCAGTGCCGCTAGCTCAGAGCAGTTCTTC,CASSAASSEQFF
TRBV11-2,.,.,TRBJ2-5,TGTGCCAGCAGCTCCCGACCCGACGGGGAGACCCAGTACTTC,CASSSRPDGETQYF
TRBV2,.,.,TRBJ1-2,TGTGCCAGCAGTGACAGCCTAAACTATGGCTACACCTTC,CASSDSLNYGYTF
TRBV27,.,TRBD2,TRBJ2-1,TGTGCCAGCAGTTTAGTGCGGGAGGGTATCTATGAGCAGTTCTTC,CASSLVREGIYEQFF
TRBV4-1,.,.,TRBJ2-1,TGCGCCAGCAGCCAAGATATGCTAGCTGGGGTGGCCAATGAGCAGTTCTTC,CASSQDMLAGVANEQFF
TRBV10-3,.,.,TRBJ2-1,TGTGCCATCAGTGACGGCAGCAGCTCCTACAATGAGCAGTTCTTC,CAISDGSSSYNEQFF
TRBV29-1,.,TRBD2,TRBJ2-7,TGCAGCGTTCTTAAGGGACTAGCGGGAGGGAGTCCCTACAATGAGCAGTACTTC,CSVLKGLAGGSPYNEQYF
TRBV7-6,.,TRBD1,TRBJ1-2,TGTGCCAGCAGCTTAGGGCCGGGACAGGGTGATGGCTACACCTTC,CASSLGPGQGDGYTF
TRBV4-1,.,.,TRBJ2-2,TGCGCCAGCAGCCAGGCTTCGCGGAGGGCGAACACCGGGGAGCTGTTTTTT,CASSQASRRANTGELFF
TRBV4-2,many,TRBD2,TRBJ2-2,TGTGCCAGCAATTCCGCGGGGGGGAGGGGGAACACCGGGGAGCTGTTTTTT,CASNSAGGRGNTGELFF
TRBV12-3/TRBV12-4,many,TRBD1,TRBJ2-5,TGTGCCAGCAGCCCGACAGGGGAGGAGACCCAGTACTTC,CASSPTGEETQYF
TRBV6-1,.,.,TRBJ1-5,TGTGCCAGCAGTGAGGGGCATGGTCAGCCCCAGCATTTT,CASSEGHGQPQHF
TRBV9,.,TRBD1,TRBJ2-5,TGTGCCAGCAACCCATCCATAACCGGGACAGGGTTAGAGACCCAGTACTTC,CASNPSITGTGLETQYF
TRBV15,.,.,TRBJ2-5,TGTGCCACCAGCAGTATACCCCTGGGGGGCCAAGAGACCCAGTACTTC,CATSSIPLGGQETQYF
TRBV7-9,.,.,TRBJ2-6,TGTGCCAGCAGCCAAACGGTCATCGGCAGGGTTGGGGCCAACGTCCTGACTTTC,CASSQTVIGRVGANVLTF
TRBV3-1,.,.,TRBJ2-7,TGTGCCAGCAGCCAAGGGACCGGGACCTACTACTACGAGCAGTACTTC,CASSQGTGTYYYEQYF
TRBV29-1,.,.,TRBJ1-2,TGCAGCGTTGAAGATGCGGGGGGGGAGGGGCTCAGCTTAAACTATGGCTACACCTTC,CSVEDAGGEGLSLNYGYTF
TRBV12-3/TRBV12-4,.,.,TRBJ2-7,TGTGCCAGCAGCCCCTCTGTAATAAGGTCGACCTACGAGCAGTACTTC,CASSPSVIRSTYEQYF
TRBV20-1,few,.,TRBJ1-2,TGCAGTGCCCAGGACTCTGGCTACACCTTC,CSAQDSGYTF
TRBV12-3/TRBV12-4,.,.,TRBJ1-2,TGTGCCAGCAGTTTTGGGGAACTTGGCTACACCTTC,CASSFGELGYTF
TRBV7-6,.,.,TRBJ2-5,TGTGCCAGCAGCCCGAGGGGGTCAGCAACCCTCCAAGAGACCCAGTACTTC,CASSPRGSATLQETQYF
TRBV7-9,.,.,TRBJ1-2,TGTGCCAGCAGCTCCCCGTTGTACGGCGCTGGGTATGGCTACACCTTC,CASSSPLYGAGYGYTF
TRBV11-2,few,.,TRBJ2-3,TGTGCCAGCAGCTCACAGGGCGGCTGGTCAGATACGCAGTATTTT,CASSSQGGWSDTQYF
TRBV6-6,.,.,TRBJ2-7,TGTGCCAGCAGTGACTCGACAGTTACCTACGAGCAGTACTTC,CASSDSTVTYEQYF
TRBV11-2,.,.,TRBJ2-7,TGTGCCAGCAGCTTATACCCTCGAGGGCCCCCAGGGGCCTACGAGCAGTACTTC,CASSLYPRGPPGAYEQYF
TRBV6-2/TRBV6-3,few,.,TRBJ2-7,TGTGCCAGCAGCTACTCTGACTACAATGAGCAGTACTTC,CASSYSDYNEQYF
TRBV20-1,few,.,TRBJ2-7,TGCAGTGTGGGAAGTACCTACGAGCAGTACTTC,CSVGSTYEQYF
TRBV5-1,.,TRBD2,TRBJ2-1,TGCGCCAGCAGCCTTCCGGGGGGAGACAATGAGCAGTTCTTC,CASSLPGGDNEQFF
TRBV7-9,.,.,TRBJ2-7,TGTGCCAGCAGCTTAGCCGGGAGTGGGAACGAGCAGTACTTC,CASSLAGSGNEQYF
TRBV12-3/TRBV12-4,.,TRBD1,TRBJ2-7,TGTGCCAGCAGTCGGACAGGGGGTAACTCCTACAATGAGCAGTACTTC,CASSRTGGNSYNEQYF
TRBV27,.,.,TRBJ2-7,TGTGCCAGCCTGCGCGGGGTCGGCTCCTACGAGCAGTACTTC,CASLRGVGSYEQYF
TRBV29-1,.,TRBD1,TRBJ1-1,TGCAGCGTCGGACAGGGAGAAGGTAGCAGTAGGAACACTGAAGCTTTCTTT,CSVGQGEGSSRNTEAFF
TRBV7-3,.,TRBD1,TRBJ2-1,TGTGCCAGCAGCTTATTGCCCGGGACAGGGATGATGAATGAGCAGTTCTTC,CASSLLPGTGMMNEQFF
TRBV12-3/TRBV12-4,few,.,TRBJ1-5,TGTGCCAGCAGTTTTCAAGGCCCCAATCAGCCCCAGCATTTT,CASSFQGPNQPQHF
TRBV12-3/TRBV12-4,many,TRBD2,TRBJ2-5,TGTGCCAGCAGTTTAATAGCGGGAGCCAAAAATGAGTACTTC,CASSLIAGAKNEYF
TRBV11-1,.,TRBD2,TRBJ2-7,TGTGCCAGCAGCTCACAGGGTAGAAGCGGGAGGGCCTCCTACGAGCAGTACTTC,CASSSQGRSGRASYEQYF
TRBV29-1,few,.,TRBJ1-2,TGCAGCGTTGAGCTCAGGGGTAACTATGGCTACACCTTC,CSVELRGNYGYTF
TRBV20-1,few,.,TRBJ2-5,TGCAGTGCTCAGTCGGTGGCGGGAGAGACCCAGTACTTC,CSAQSVAGETQYF
TRBV7-8,few,TRBD2,TRBJ2-3,TGTGCCAGCAGCTTATTTCTAGCGGGAACTGGCACAGATACGCAGTATTTT,CASSLFLAGTGTDTQYF
TRBV11-1,few,TRBD2,TRBJ2-1,TGTGCCAGCAGCTTCGGGACTAGCGGGAGGGCCAGGGATGAGCAGTTCTTC,CASSFGTSGRARDEQFF
TRBV12-3/TRBV12-4,.,.,TRBJ2-7,TGTGCCAGCAGCCCCACGGGACGGGGGGCCCCAAGCTCCTACGAGCAGTACTTC,CASSPTGRGAPSSYEQYF
TRBV29-1,few,TRBD2,TRBJ2-1,TGCAGCGTTGTGCTTGGAGCGGGAGGGCCCAATTACAATGAGCAGTTCTTC,CSVVLGAGGPNYNEQFF
TRBV14,.,TRBD1,TRBJ1-6,TGTGCCAGCAGCAAGTGGGACAGGGAGGGAGATAGGATGCGTTCACCCCTCCACTTT,CASSKWDREGDRMRSPLHF
TRBV30,.,TRBD1,TRBJ2-7,TGTGCCTGGAGAAGGGGGCGCATATACGAGCAGTACTTC,CAWRRGRIYEQYF